Each of the 4 T cell receptor beta chains below was sequenced from the same sample in a study of regulatory T cells in long-lasting Graves disease. Regarding time point: persistent/refractory GD, antithyroid drugs over 5 years with positive TRAb. Generation of the TCR library employed RNA extracted from PBMCs. To make TCR beta libraries, researchers used iRepertoire HTBI primers and Arm-PCR of CDR3 regions. In TCRdb, the multiplex PCR reads were re-called with MiXCR into one record per CDR3 protein. In the table there are about 470,000 distinct CDR3 sequences, roughly 20% of which are singletons. This sample comprised peripheral blood mononuclear cells (PBMCs), obtained when the disease was refractory, from a patient treated with antithyroid drugs. These receptors were obtained from a female donor with Graves disease.

This clonotype was seen many times. The rearrangement uses TRBV24-1 and TRBJ2-1, with 9 positions matching TRBD2. CDR1 is KGHDR, CDR2 SFDVKD, per germline. The CDR3 spans 16 residues. The V and J ends lost 4 bases and 0 bases, in that order; junction bases with no gene match: 3. The CDR3 spells CATSERSGSSYNEQFF. Written as DNA, the CDR3 is TGTGCCACCAGTGAACGTAGCGGGAGCTCCTACAATGAGCAGTTCTTC.

The rearrangement links TRBV11-2 to TRBJ2-7; 12 nucleotides align to TRBD1. Germline-derived CDR1 and CDR2 are SGHAT and FQNNGV. V lost 5 bases and J lost 4; bases outside the gene matches: 9. The CDR3 is 16 residues long. For the CDR3, the DNA is TGTGCCAGCAGCGCCGGGACAGGGGGCGCGGAATACGAGCAGTACTTC. Its protein product is CASSAGTGGAEYEQYF.

In its sample, this clonotype was seen many times. This rearrangement joins TRBV28 to TRBJ1-1; possible D gene TRBD1, 6 bases. Trimming shortened V by 5 bases and J by 6 bases, and 7 bases separated the two germline ends. Germline V CDR1 and CDR2: MDHEN, SYDVKM. The CDR3 has 11 amino acids. The CDR3 loop reads CASSEGAEAFF. The CDR3 nucleotides read TGTGCCAGCAGTGAGGGGGCTGAAGCTTTCTTT.

The chain employs TRBV9 and TRBJ2-1; D is unclear. The CDR3 spans 13 residues. Germline CDR1 reads SGDLS; CDR2 reads YYNGEE. The V and J ends lost 2 bases and 8 bases respectively, with 11 bases between them. CDR3 loop: CASSVSGFDEQFF. The CDR3 DNA is TGTGCCAGCAGCGTTAGTGGTTTCGATGAGCAGTTCTTC.